Here is one T cell receptor beta chain with its context. Its specificity is unknown. The sample belongs to a study of PD-L1 blockade in urothelial cancer. Study information: T cells numbered a median of around 140,000 in the blood samples. Study findings and constraints: Pretreatment TCR clonality in blood, when below the median, was predictive of better survival.

Trimming at V came to 5 bases and at J to 7 bases, leaving 10 bases not matched to a gene. Germline loops: CDR1 GTSNPN, CDR2 SVGIG (reference sequence). The CDR3 is made up of 13 amino acids. Time point indicated: peripheral blood 6 weeks after treatment start. Patients' cancers were locally advanced or metastatic urothelial carcinomas. A total of 1 to 8 samples per patient were collected pretreatment and on-treatment. The table came from immunoSEQ multiplex PCR; TCRdb's copy has only in-frame clones and leaves some out. The table lists 65,000 to 85,000 clones, less than 95% of them singletons, with more than 0.85% in the top ten.

V is TRBV30 and J is TRBJ1-2; 7 bases are a match to TRBD1. The sequencing here drew on PBMCs, taken around atezolizumab (anti-PD-L1) treatment. The TCR was taken from a woman aged 80 or over with urothelial cancer. CDR3 sequence reads: CAWLQGSAGGYTF. The DNA of the CDR3 is TGTGCCTGGCTACAGGGGTCTGCAGGTGGCTACACCTTC.